The 17 T cell receptor beta chains reported below all come from one sample, sequenced in a study of T cells in women clearing cervical HPV infection. TCRdb's table, derived via immunoSEQ multiplex PCR, lists solely in-frame clones and lacks some. This listing includes some 24,000 clones. Sequencing was done on a sample of blood buffy coat. The source is a woman between 18 and 75 years old with a cervical HPV16 infection that either progressed to CIN3+ or cleared (not recorded which).

Notes on this clone: Read sequence stops 3 residues before the CDR3 end, and the germline J gene provides the missing end. The chain recombines TRBV10-3 with TRBJ2-4; TRBD2 agrees at 7 bases. The V gene's germline CDR1 is ENHRY and CDR2 SYGVKD. This CDR3 comprises 15 residues. CDR3 amino acids: CAISRTSLGVETQYF. The part of the CDR3 DNA that was read is TGTGCCATCAGTCGGACTAGTCTGGGGGTTGAGACT.

As to this clone: Coverage ceases 3 residues before the CDR3 finishes, and the germline J gene fills in the end. V and J are TRBV4-2 and TRBJ2-3; 9 bases are shared with TRBD2. Germline-derived CDR1 and CDR2 are LGHNA and YNFKEQ. CDR3 length equals 15 residues. J lost 4 bases, V lost 0 bases, and 2 bases had no gene match. The CDR3 is CASSQERGGPDTQYF. The CDR3 bases that were read are TGTGCCAGCAGCCAAGAGCGGGGGGGCCCAGATACG.

About this clone: The read is 3 residues too short to cover the CDR3 end, so that end is filled in from the germline J gene. J is TRBJ2-5 and V is TRBV20-1; D is possibly TRBD2 (5 bases). V was pared by 5 bases and J by 5 bases, with 12 bases between. The CDR3 contains 12 residues. CDR1 DFQATT and CDR2 SNEGSKA come from the germline V gene (reference sequence). The sequenced CDR3 bases are TGCAGTGCTTCCCGAACGGGGGAGACC. This codes for CSASRTGET. The entire CDR3 sequence reads CSASRTGETQYF.

Note on this clone: The read ends 3 residues before the CDR3 terminus; that terminus is restored from the germline J gene. The chain recombines TRBV19 with TRBJ1-2, with a weak D call TRBD1 (5 bases). CDR3 length equals 18 residues. Germline assignment: CDR1 LNHDA and CDR2 SQIVND (reference sequence). The CDR3 here is CASSIWGLAGGSYNDYTF. The DNA read from the CDR3 is TGTGCCAGTAGTATTTGGGGGTTAGCGGGAGGAAGCTACAATGAC.

A note on this clone: The read gets to within 3 residues of the CDR3 end, and the germline J gene fills in the rest. The rearrangement uses TRBV5-1 and TRBJ1-1; unclear D gene. CDR1 is SGHRS and CDR2 is YFSETQ in the germline V gene. Trimming took 0 bases from V and 0 from J, leaving 6 bases between them. The CDR3 has 14 residues. The CDR3 spells CASSLDSLNTEAFF. CDR3 DNA (partial): TGCGCCAGCAGCTTGGACAGTTTGAACACTGAA.

Note on this clone: The read falls 3 residues short of the CDR3 end, and the missing part is taken from the germline J gene. The chain combines TRBV11-2 with TRBJ2-7, with 11 positions matching TRBD2. Germline lookup yields CDR1 SGHAT and CDR2 FQNNGV. The trim removed 5 bases at V and 6 bases at J, leaving 3 bases unmatched. The CDR3 has 13 amino acids. CDR3 DNA, as far as it was read: TGTGCCAGCAGCCCCGGACTAGCGGGCGAG. This gives the protein CASSPGLAGE. The CDR3 as a whole reads CASSPGLAGEQYF. The full variable domain, completed using reference TRBV11-2 and TRBJ2-7, is EAGVAQSPRYKIIEKRQSVAFWCNPISGHATLYWYQQILGQGPKLLIQFQNNGVVDDSQLPKDRFSAERLKGVDSTLKIQPAKLEDSAVYLCASSPGLAGEQYFGPGTRLTVT.

To note about this clone: The read terminates 3 residues ahead of where the CDR3 ends, so the germline J gene completes it. The gene calls are TRBV7-6 and TRBJ2-7; weak D call: TRBD1 (5 bases). Germline V gene sequence: CDR1 SGHVS, CDR2 FNYEAQ. V was clipped by 5 bases and J by 2 bases, with 13 bases between them. The length of the CDR3 is 14 residues. CDR3 residues: CASSRLGAPYEQYF. The part of the CDR3 DNA that was read is TGTGCCAGCAGCCGCCTTGGGGCTCCCTACGAG.

As for this clone: The read finishes 3 residues shy of the CDR3 end, and the germline J gene is used to complete it. This chain joins TRBV29-1 and TRBJ1-1, with D hard to call. Germline V CDR1 and CDR2: SQVTM, ANQGSEA. The CDR3 spans 13 residues. V shed 4 bases and J shed 1 base, with 10 bases lying between them. The CDR3 DNA, read in part, is TGCAGCGTTGGTTTGGCGGGGAACACTGAA. Protein: CSVGLAGNTE. From start to end, the CDR3 is CSVGLAGNTEAFF.

The DNA read from the CDR3 is TGTGCCAGCAGTCAAGGGACACAAGAGACC. Protein product: CASSQGTQET. The CDR3 in full is CASSQGTQETQYF. V usage is TRBV6-4 and J usage is TRBJ2-5, with a tentative D call TRBD1 (6 bases). The sequence runs out 3 residues before the end of the CDR3; the remainder is reconstructed from the germline J gene. The CDR3 has 13 amino acids. V was clipped by 5 bases and J by 2 bases, with 9 bases between them. Germline V gives CDR1 MRHNA, CDR2 SNTAGT.

In the case of this clone: The read terminates 3 residues before the CDR3 end, so the remaining end is supplied by the germline J gene. The rearrangement uses TRBV5-4 and TRBJ1-2; tentative D call: TRBD1 (6 bases). The germline V gene has CDR1 SGHNT and CDR2 YYREEE (reference sequence). The CDR3 runs 15 residues. Between the trimmed V and J ends, which lost 5 bases and 1 base, there was a span of 15 bases. CDR3 bases read: TGTGCCAGCAGGGAAAAAAGACAGGTTAACTATGGC. Protein product: CASREKRQVNYG. The whole CDR3 sequence is CASREKRQVNYGYTF.

As for this clone: Sequencing ends 3 residues short of the CDR3 end; the germline J gene provides the rest. The rearrangement joins TRBV20-1 to TRBJ2-1; TRBD2 agrees at 9 bases. The germline V gene has CDR1 DFQATT and CDR2 SNEGSKA (reference sequence). J gave up 0 bases and V 5 bases, and 5 bases lay outside the gene matches. CDR3 length equals 15 residues. CDR3: CSAERLAASYNEQFF. CDR3 DNA, as far as it was read: TGCAGTGCTGAGAGACTAGCGGCCTCCTACAATGAG.

Comment on this clone: The sequence runs out 3 residues before the end of the CDR3; the remainder is reconstructed from the germline J gene. This rearrangement joins TRBV7-9 to TRBJ1-1, with 8 positions matching TRBD1. The CDR3 has 12 amino acids. Germline assignment: CDR1 SEHNR and CDR2 FQNEAQ (reference sequence). Partial CDR3 DNA: TGTGCCAGCAGCTTAGGCAGGGGGCCC. Amino acids: CASSLGRGP. The whole CDR3 region reads CASSLGRGPAFF.

Remarks on this clone: The read gets to within 3 residues of the CDR3 end, and the germline J gene fills in the rest. The chain recombines TRBV7-9 with TRBJ1-1; D is perhaps TRBD1 (6 bases). CDR1 is SEHNR, CDR2 FQNEAQ, per germline (reference sequence). The CDR3 sequence is 14 residues long. The CDR3 spells CASSLGVTGRGAFF. Partial CDR3 DNA: TGTGCCAGCAGCTTAGGGGTTACAGGGAGGGGA.

Details on this clone: The CDR3 goes on 3 residues after the read ends, and that part is filled in from the germline J gene. The V gene is TRBV5-1, the J gene TRBJ2-7; unclear D gene. CDR1 and CDR2 (germline): SGHRS, YFSETQ. V shed 1 base and J shed 5 bases, with 13 bases lying between them. The length of the CDR3 is 14 residues. The CDR3 loop reads CASSLRVGMDEQYF. The covered CDR3 bases are TGCGCCAGCAGCTTGCGGGTAGGAATGGACGAG.

In the case of this clone: The read gets to within 3 residues of the CDR3 end, and the germline J gene fills in the rest. This rearrangement joins TRBV5-1 to TRBJ2-7; tentative D call: TRBD1 (6 bases). The CDR3 covers 16 residues. Trimming removed 4 bases from V and 4 bases from J, with 21 bases in between. CDR1 and CDR2 from the germline V gene are SGHRS and YFSETQ. The covered CDR3 bases are TGCGCCAGCAGCCAGGCGTCGGACAGCTTATTGTACGAG. It is translated as CASSQASDSLLYE. The entire CDR3 protein is CASSQASDSLLYEQYF.

Comment on this clone: The read finishes 3 residues shy of the CDR3 end, and the germline J gene is used to complete it. This sequence joins TRBV5-6 and TRBJ1-5; no definite D call. Germline V gives CDR1 SGHDT, CDR2 YYEEEE. The length of the CDR3 is 15 residues. The V end was cut by 1 base, the J end by 7 bases, with 15 bases between. The CDR3 sequence is CASSLTGNWRQPQHF. CDR3 bases read: TGTGCCAGCAGCTTGACGGGGAATTGGAGGCAGCCC.

As concerns this clone: The DNA ends 3 residues before the CDR3 does, and the rest of the CDR3 is filled in from the germline J gene. This sequence joins TRBV5-1 and TRBJ2-4; tentative D call: TRBD2 (6 bases). CDR1 is SGHRS, CDR2 YFSETQ, per germline. The CDR3 is made up of 16 amino acids. V dropped 0 bases and J dropped 3 bases, with 13 bases sitting between them. The CDR3 here is CASSLAFGGVKNIQYF. The part of the CDR3 DNA that was read is TGCGCCAGCAGCTTGGCCTTCGGCGGGGTCAAAAACATT. The complete variable domain, with remaining parts taken from reference TRBV5-1 and TRBJ2-4, reads KAGVTQTPRYLIKTRGQQVTLSCSPISGHRSVSWYQQTPGQGLQFLFEYFSETQRNKGNFPGRFSGRQFSNSRSEMNVSTLELGDSALYLCASSLAFGGVKNIQYFGAGTRLSVL.